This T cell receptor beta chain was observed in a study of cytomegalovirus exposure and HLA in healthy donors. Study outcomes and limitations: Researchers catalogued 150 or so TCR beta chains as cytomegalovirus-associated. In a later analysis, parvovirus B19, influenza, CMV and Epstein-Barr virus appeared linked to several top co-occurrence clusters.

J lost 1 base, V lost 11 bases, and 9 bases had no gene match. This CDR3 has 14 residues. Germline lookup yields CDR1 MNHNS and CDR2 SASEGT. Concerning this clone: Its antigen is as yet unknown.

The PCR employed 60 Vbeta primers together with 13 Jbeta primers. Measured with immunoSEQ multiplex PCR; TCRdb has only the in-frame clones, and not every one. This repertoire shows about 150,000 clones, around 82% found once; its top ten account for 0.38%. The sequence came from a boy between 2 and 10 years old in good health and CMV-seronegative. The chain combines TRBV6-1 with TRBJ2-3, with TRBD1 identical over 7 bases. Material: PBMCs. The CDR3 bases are TGTGCCGCCCACAGGGGTAAGGGCACAGATACGCAGTATTTT. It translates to CAAHRGKGTDTQYF.